The TCR beta chain described here comes from a study of T cell repertoires in cytomegalovirus infection. Looking at the study overall: Alongside well-studied HLA-B-restricted CMV epitopes, recently identified HLA-C-restricted CMV epitopes were also used. It can be stated that public TCR beta signatures indicated CMV infection as well as a matching HLA type.

Whole-study results and caveats: HLA-C-restricted, CMV-specific TCR beta clonotypes were dominant ex vivo.

CDR3 length equals 13 residues. V was clipped by 0 bases and J by 7 bases, with 12 bases between them. The V gene's germline CDR1 is SQVTM and CDR2 ANQGSEA. TCRdb reprocessed the reads with MiXCR, giving one entry per CDR3 protein. Of approximately 300,000 distinct CDR3 sequences in the sample, under 35% were seen once. Worth noting for this clonotype: Its antigen remains unidentified.

The rearrangement links TRBV29-1 to TRBJ1-1; the D is unclear. The input for sequencing was cultured PBMCs, taken from culture after CMV antigen stimulation. The receptor was isolated from a human donor in good health (CMV status not recorded). Some clones in this sample may be carry-over from other donors' samples. DNA of the CDR3: TGCAGCGTTGAAGAAGACGGAGATAGTGAAGCTTTCTTT. This codes for CSVEEDGDSEAFF.